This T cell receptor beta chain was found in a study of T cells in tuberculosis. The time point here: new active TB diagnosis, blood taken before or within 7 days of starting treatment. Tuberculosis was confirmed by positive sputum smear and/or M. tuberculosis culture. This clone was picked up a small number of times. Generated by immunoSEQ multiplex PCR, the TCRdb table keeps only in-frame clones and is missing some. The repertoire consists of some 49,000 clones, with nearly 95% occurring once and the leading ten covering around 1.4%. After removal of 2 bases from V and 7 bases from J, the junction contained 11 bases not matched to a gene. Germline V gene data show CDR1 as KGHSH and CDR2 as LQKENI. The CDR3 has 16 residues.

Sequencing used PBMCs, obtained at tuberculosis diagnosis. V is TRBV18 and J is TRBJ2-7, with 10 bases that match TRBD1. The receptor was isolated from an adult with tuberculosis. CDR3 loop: CASSPDIWDRGREQYF. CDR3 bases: TGTGCCAGCTCACCAGATATTTGGGACAGGGGTCGAGAGCAGTACTTC.